The next 9 T cell receptor beta chains were all read from a single sample in a study of T-cell reconstitution after alpha-beta-depleted transplantation in children. The authors prepared the TCRbeta library with unique molecular identifiers. TCRdb re-analysed the PCR reads in MiXCR, keeping a single row per CDR3 protein. The sample shows hundreds of thousands of distinct CDR3 sequences, approximately 20% of them seen only once. The starting material was PBMCs from the stem cell graft donor, obtained from the stem cell graft. The receptors were gathered from a human donor who donated a stem cell graft to a child with acute lymphoblastic leukemia.

The chain joins TRBV20-1 to TRBJ2-7; unclear D gene. The CDR3 totals 10 residues. Germline V gene lookup returns CDR1 DFQATT and CDR2 SNEGSKA (reference sequence). Trimming shortened V by 0 bases and J by 12 bases, and 9 bases separated the two germline ends. CDR3 sequence: CSARENSLYF. The CDR3, as DNA: TGCAGTGCTAGAGAGAATTCGTTGTACTTC.

This rearrangement joins TRBV6-1 to TRBJ2-1; TRBD1 matches 10 bases. The V and J ends lost 7 bases and 6 bases, in that order; junction bases with no gene match: 9. The CDR3 extends over 15 amino acids. Germline lookup yields CDR1 MNHNS and CDR2 SASEGT. The CDR3 coding sequence is TGTGCCAGCAACAGACAGGGGGCAGGGGCCAATGAGCAGTTCTTC. Its translation: CASNRQGAGANEQFF.

The DNA for the CDR3 is TGTGCCAGCAGTTTCCGCGTTGGGATGCGCGAGACCCAGTACTTC. It is translated as CASSFRVGMRETQYF. J is TRBJ2-5 and V is TRBV27; no reliable D call. Trimming left V 3 bases short and J 5 bases short, with 16 bases between. CDR1 is MNHEY and CDR2 is SMNVEV in the germline V gene (reference sequence). The CDR3 contains 15 residues.

The V call is TRBV7-9, the J call TRBJ2-7, with 12 nucleotides matching TRBD2. The CDR3 is 15 residues long. V was pared by 5 bases and J by 6 bases, with 8 bases of the junction left unmatched. Looked up from germline, CDR1 is SEHNR and CDR2 is FQNEAQ (reference sequence). The CDR3 here is CASSIRTSGIVEQYF. CDR3 DNA: TGTGCCAGCAGCATTCGGACTAGCGGGATAGTCGAGCAGTACTTC.

The sample holds a few counts of this clonotype. The chain has TRBV6-1 and TRBJ1-2; D is ambiguous. The germline V and J ends were trimmed by 7 bases and 2 bases, with 17 bases remaining between them. This CDR3 is built from 15 residues. The germline gives CDR1 MNHNS, CDR2 SASEGT. The chain's CDR3 is CASTTGQVSNYGYTF. In nucleotides, the CDR3 is TGTGCCAGCACCACCGGGCAGGTCTCAAACTATGGCTACACCTTC.

The J gene is TRBJ2-5, the V gene TRBV6-5; 7 bases are shared with TRBD2. The CDR3 covers 17 residues. Germline lookup yields CDR1 MNHEY and CDR2 SVGAGI. With V trimmed by 0 bases and J by 1 base, 8 bases remained unmatched. The CDR3 nucleotides read TGTGCCAGCAGTTACTCGCCGAGCGGGATCTTCCAAGAGACCCAGTACTTC. This gives the protein CASSYSPSGIFQETQYF.

This clonotype came up many times. The genes are TRBV6-2 or TRBV6-3 and TRBJ2-3; D is ambiguous. V lost 7 bases and J lost 3, with 8 bases in between. This CDR3 comprises 12 residues. The germline V gene encodes CDR1 MNHEY and CDR2 SVGEGT. As DNA, the CDR3 is TGTGCCAGCACAGGTTTGACAGATACGCAGTATTTT. This translates into CASTGLTDTQYF.

This clonotype has only a few counts. This chain links TRBV7-2 with TRBJ1-4; maybe TRBD1 (5 bases). V shed 5 bases and J shed 5 bases, with 12 bases lying between them. The CDR3 spans 14 residues. From germline, CDR1 is SGHTA and CDR2 FQGNSA. The CDR3: CASSAGRENEKLFF. CDR3 bases: TGTGCCAGCAGCGCGGGACGGGAGAATGAAAAACTGTTTTTT. Looking up the rest from reference TRBV7-2 and TRBJ1-4 gives the full variable domain: GAGVSQSPSNKVTEKGKDVELRCDPISGHTALYWYRQSLGQGLEFLIYFQGNSAPDKSGLPSDRFSAERTGGSVSTLTIQRTQQEDSAVYLCASSAGRENEKLFFGSGTQLSVL.

This chain connects TRBV5-1 to TRBJ2-2; TRBD1 matches 10 bases. The ends lost 5 bases at V and 6 bases at J; junction bases unmatched: 7. This CDR3 is built from 15 residues. The V gene's germline CDR1 is SGHRS and CDR2 YFSETQ. CDR3 DNA: TGCGCCAGCAGTCGTCGGACAGGGGGGCCCGGGGAGCTGTTTTTT. Translating it yields CASSRRTGGPGELFF.